These T cell receptor beta chains were read from a single sample in a study of Ad26.COV2.S vaccination and SARS-CoV-2 variants. Here immunoSEQ multiplex PCR was the method, and the copy in TCRdb shows in-frame clones only, minus some. Among nearly 95,000 clones listed, around 82% were seen once. This specimen was peripheral blood, taken after recovery from COVID-19. Receptors were obtained from a human donor who had recovered from COVID-19. The CDR3 runs from the conserved cysteine through the conserved F or W. The D gene is left open where the match is weak. Clone size is shown for a subset of rows, as once, few, many or a class of expanded clone.

abundance	v_gene	j_gene	d_gene	CDR3nt	CDR3aa
few	TRBV7-3	TRBJ2-1	NA	TGTGCCAGCAGCTTATATCTATCCTATGAGCAGTTCTTC	CASSLYLSYEQFF
NA	TRBV19	TRBJ1-1	NA	TGTGCCAGTAGGCAGGACCGCTTGAACACTGAAGCTTTCTTT	CASRQDRLNTEAFF
NA	TRBV12-5	TRBJ1-1	NA	TGTGCTAGTGGTCCCCCGGTCGGGGGTGGTGGAGGCACTGAAGCTTTCTTT	CASGPPVGGGGGTEAFF
NA	TRBV29-1	TRBJ2-2	NA	TGCAGCGTTGAAGATGTCGGGAAACAGACCGGGGAGCTGTTTTTT	CSVEDVGKQTGELFF
NA	TRBV19	TRBJ2-3	NA	TGTGCCAGTAGTATCTTTACAGGGAGCACAGATACGCAGTATTTT	CASSIFTGSTDTQYF
NA	TRBV6-5	TRBJ1-2	NA	TGTGCCAGCAAGAACAGGGTGTATCATGGCTACACCTTC	CASKNRVYHGYTF
NA	TRBV13	TRBJ2-7	NA	TGTGCCAGCAGCACCAGGGGGGGCAGGGTCGACGAGCAGTACTTC	CASSTRGGRVDEQYF
NA	TRBV18	TRBJ2-7	NA	TGTGCCAGCTCACATCTGCCCAGGGATAGCTCCTACGAGCAGTACTTC	CASSHLPRDSSYEQYF
NA	TRBV6-2/TRBV6-3	TRBJ2-7	NA	TGTGCCAGCAGTCCCCGAGGTCGGGGTGGCAGCTCCTACGAGCAGTACTTC	CASSPRGRGGSSYEQYF
NA	TRBV4-3	TRBJ1-5	NA	TGCGCCAGCAGCCTCGGGATTTCGAATCAGCCCCAGCATTTT	CASSLGISNQPQHF
NA	TRBV18	TRBJ1-4	NA	TGTGCCAGCTCACCTCTAAAGACAGGAGATGAAAAACTGTTTTTT	CASSPLKTGDEKLFF
few	TRBV9	TRBJ1-2	TRBD1	TGTGCCAGCAGCGTAGGGGACAGGGTCGCCTATGGCTACACCTTC	CASSVGDRVAYGYTF
NA	TRBV5-5	TRBJ1-5	NA	TGTGCCAGCAGCTTGGAGGCAGCGACCGGGAATCAGCCCCAGCATTTT	CASSLEAATGNQPQHF
NA	TRBV28	TRBJ2-3	TRBD2	TGTGCCAGCAGTTTTTTCGCTAGCGGGAGGGGACTCACAGATACGCAGTATTTT	CASSFFASGRGLTDTQYF
NA	TRBV4-2	TRBJ2-5	NA	TGTGCCAGCACCCCCCAAGAGACCCAGTACTTC	CASTPQETQYF
NA	TRBV11-2	TRBJ2-3	TRBD2	TGTGCCAGCAGCCTGGGAGGGACCAGCACAGATACGCAGTATTTT	CASSLGGTSTDTQYF
NA	TRBV7-8	TRBJ1-5	NA	TGTGCCAGCAGCTTGAGGACAGTCCAGAGCAATCAGCCCCAGCATTTT	CASSLRTVQSNQPQHF
NA	TRBV7-9	TRBJ1-2	NA	TGTGCCAGCAGAGCTGGGGGGCGCAGCTACACCTTC	CASRAGGRSYTF
few	TRBV6-2/TRBV6-3	TRBJ1-5	NA	TGTGCCAGCAGTACCCAATCCAATCAGCCCCAGCATTTT	CASSTQSNQPQHF
NA	TRBV27	TRBJ2-5	TRBD2	TGTGCCAGCAGTTTTTCCGGGACTAGGCGAGAGACCCAGTACTTC	CASSFSGTRRETQYF
NA	TRBV25-1	TRBJ2-3	TRBD2	TGTGCCAGCAGATTATCTCCCGGGACTACAGGAGAGACGCAGTATTTT	CASRLSPGTTGETQYF
NA	TRBV6-4	TRBJ2-1	TRBD2	TGTGCCAGCAGTGAAGTCACAGCGGGAGGGCCAGGTGAGCAGTTCTTC	CASSEVTAGGPGEQFF
NA	TRBV7-2	TRBJ1-1	NA	TGTGCCAGCAGACGGACGAGGAACACTGAAGCTTTCTTT	CASRRTRNTEAFF
NA	TRBV6-6	TRBJ2-2	NA	TGTGCCAGCAACCCAAGCGGGAACACCGGGGAGCTGTTTTTT	CASNPSGNTGELFF
NA	TRBV5-1	TRBJ2-7	NA	TGCGCCAGCAGCTTGGCCATGCGGGTAACAAACGAGCAGTACTTC	CASSLAMRVTNEQYF
NA	TRBV7-2	TRBJ2-5	NA	TGTGCCAGCAGCTTAGCAAGCTCCCAAGAGACCCAGTACTTC	CASSLASSQETQYF
NA	TRBV2	TRBJ1-3	NA	TGTGCCAGCAGTGAAGGTATTCAGGTTGGAAACACCATATATTTT	CASSEGIQVGNTIYF
NA	TRBV19	TRBJ2-4	NA	TGTGCCAGTAGTATGAGGGGTCGGGCCAAAAACATTCAGTACTTC	CASSMRGRAKNIQYF
NA	TRBV15	TRBJ2-7	NA	TGTGCCACCAGCAGAGACATATCCGGGGAGCGGTACGAGCAGTACTTC	CATSRDISGERYEQYF
NA	TRBV12-3/TRBV12-4	TRBJ2-3	NA	TGTGCCAGCAGTGCCGGGACATCCAGGGGGTATTTT	CASSAGTSRGYF
once	TRBV10-3	TRBJ2-7	NA	TGTGCCATCGCCGGGCAGTCCGAGCAGTACTTC	CAIAGQSEQYF
NA	TRBV10-3	TRBJ2-2	TRBD2	TGTGCCATCAGTGAGACAATAGCGGGAGGGCTGGCCGGGGAGCTGTTTTTT	CAISETIAGGLAGELFF
NA	TRBV4-1	TRBJ1-1	TRBD1	TGCGCCAGCAGCTTCGGACAGGGTAAAGCTTTCTTT	CASSFGQGKAFF
NA	TRBV18	TRBJ2-1	NA	TGTGCCAGCTCACCACGAACGGGGACCTACAATGAGCAGTTCTTC	CASSPRTGTYNEQFF
NA	TRBV5-1	TRBJ2-2	NA	TGCGCCAGCAGCTTGGGGGGGGGCAGGACCGGGGAGCTGTTTTTT	CASSLGGGRTGELFF
NA	TRBV5-5	TRBJ2-3	TRBD1	TGTGCCAGCAGCTTCACCGGGACAGGACCCCCAGATACGCAGTATTTT	CASSFTGTGPPDTQYF
NA	TRBV19	TRBJ1-1	TRBD1	TGTGCCAGTAGTAGCTCGGACAGGGGGCTTCGTACTGAAGCTTTCTTT	CASSSSDRGLRTEAFF
NA	TRBV15	TRBJ1-5	TRBD1	TGTGCCACCAGCAACCTGGACAGGGGGAGCAATCAGCCCCAGCATTTT	CATSNLDRGSNQPQHF
once	TRBV27	TRBJ1-6	NA	TGTGCCAGCAGTTCCCAAACCAATTCACCCCTCCACTTT	CASSSQTNSPLHF
once	TRBV6-1	TRBJ2-2	TRBD2	TGTGCCAGCAGCGAAGCGGGAAGGTTCGGGGAGCTGTTTTTT	CASSEAGRFGELFF
few	TRBV11-3	TRBJ1-6	NA	TGTGCCAGCGGACTCAGGCGTAATTCACCCCTCCACTTT	CASGLRRNSPLHF
NA	TRBV6-5	TRBJ2-3	TRBD2	TGTGCCAGCAGTTCTAGCGGGAGGGCCTCAGATACGCAGTATTTT	CASSSSGRASDTQYF
few	TRBV19	TRBJ2-7	NA	TGTGCCAGTACAGACCATCGGGACGAGCAGTACTTC	CASTDHRDEQYF
NA	TRBV5-4	TRBJ2-2	TRBD2	TGTGCCAGCAGCGAGGGACTAGCGGGAGTCCGGGAGCTGTTTTTT	CASSEGLAGVRELFF
NA	TRBV7-2	TRBJ1-2	TRBD1	TGTGCCAGCAGCCCACAGGGGAGAATATCATATGGCTACACCTTC	CASSPQGRISYGYTF
NA	TRBV6-1	TRBJ1-1	NA	TGTGCCAGCAGTGAGCAGCAGGCTGAAGCTTTCTTT	CASSEQQAEAFF